The entry that follows covers one T cell receptor (beta chain) sequence. Its antigen remains unidentified. Libraries were prepared by immunoSEQ multiplex PCR; TCRdb keeps only in-frame clonotypes and omits some of them. The table shows some 230,000 clones, with just over 90% occurring only once. This record belongs to a study of cytomegalovirus exposure and HLA in healthy donors. Study-wide findings and caveats: A few CMV-associated chains were confirmed in vitro to be specific for CMV antigens. Many donors shared some public TCRs, even though most TCR sequences were rare. The authors listed some 160 TCR beta chains as cytomegalovirus-associated.

The V and J ends lost 7 bases and 0 bases respectively, with 12 bases between them. Germline CDR1 SNHLY, CDR2 FYNNEI. The CDR3 extends over 14 amino acids. Source material: PBMCs. The V gene is TRBV2, the J gene TRBJ1-1; tentative D call: TRBD1 (5 bases). The clonotype originates from a woman younger than 35 in good health and CMV-seronegative. The CDR3 region has the DNA TGTGCCAGCAAGATGGACACCATGAACACTGAAGCTTTCTTT. This gives the protein CASKMDTMNTEAFF.